This passage covers 5 T cell receptor beta chains from one sample sequenced in a study of T cell changes during pregnancy in multiple sclerosis. Measured with immunoSEQ multiplex PCR; TCRdb has only the in-frame clones, and not every one. The table lists 42,000 or so clones, around 90% of them singletons, with 10% in the top ten. The sample here was CD8+ T cells from peripheral blood mononuclear cells, taken in the first trimester of pregnancy. Receptors were obtained from a female donor with multiple sclerosis, enrolled in a pregnancy study.

The chain is built from TRBV6-6 and TRBJ2-5; TRBD2 is a possible D gene (5 bases). The germline V and J ends were trimmed by 2 bases and 2 bases, with 15 bases remaining between them. The CDR3 has 16 amino acids. Germline CDR1 is MNHNY and CDR2 is SVGAGI (reference sequence). CDR3 nucleotides: TGTGCCAGCAGTTACGAGGGCGGACTTCCACAAGAGACCCAGTACTTC. Translating it yields CASSYEGGLPQETQYF.

The chain has TRBV9 and TRBJ1-3, with 11 bases that match TRBD1. Germline values: CDR1 SGDLS, CDR2 YYNGEE. V trimming: 0 bases; J trimming: 0 bases; junction bases outside the gene matches: 2. The length of the CDR3 is 17 residues. The CDR3 spells CASSVVGTGGSGNTIYF. CDR3 nucleotides: TGTGCCAGCAGCGTAGTTGGGACAGGGGGCTCTGGAAACACCATATATTTT. The whole variable domain, remainder taken from reference TRBV9 and TRBJ1-3, is DSGVTQTPKHLITATGQRVTLRCSPRSGDLSVYWYQQSLDQGLQFLIQYYNGEERAKGNILERFSAQQFPDLHSELNLSSLELGDSALYFCASSVVGTGGSGNTIYFGEGSWLTVV.

The chain recombines TRBV6-5 with TRBJ2-7; tentatively, D is TRBD2 (6 bases). Germline CDR1 and CDR2: MNHEY and SVGAGI. With 6 bases removed from V and 0 bases from J, the gap between germline ends came to 15 bases. The CDR3 extends over 15 amino acids. The CDR3: CASSPVIADSYEQYF. In DNA, the CDR3 is TGTGCCAGCAGCCCCGTAATAGCGGACTCCTACGAGCAGTACTTC.

This clone was detected once. CDR3: CASSPGTGANEKLFF. CDR3 DNA sequence: TGTGCCAGCAGTCCCGGGACAGGGGCCAATGAAAAACTGTTTTTT. The chain is built from TRBV28 and TRBJ1-4; 10 nucleotides align to TRBD1. CDR1 and CDR2 from the germline V gene are MDHEN and SYDVKM. J lost 5 bases, V lost 5 bases, and 5 bases had no gene match. CDR3 length: 15 amino acids.

The CDR3 region is CASSSVNGYTF. The CDR3 coding sequence is TGTGCCAGCAGTTCTGTAAATGGCTACACCTTC. This chain links TRBV6-6 with TRBJ1-2; D ambiguous. The CDR3 covers 11 residues. Deletions cut 4 bases from V and 6 bases from J, with 6 bases between. Germline CDR1 is MNHNY and CDR2 is SVGAGI (reference sequence).